This record covers a single T cell receptor beta chain. The target of this receptor is not known. No quality values exist for individual bases; no much larger clone is one base distant. The sample's time point label, in plain terms: patch test 3, about 24 weeks after DPC sensitization. The sample's treatment or condition, from its label and the paper: therapeutic diphenylcyclopropenone sensitization with weekly scalp DPC. At every patch-test visit, the blood draw took place before the patch test was put on. Eligible patients were aged 18 to 70, diagnosed with alopecia, deemed suitable for DPC therapy, and excluded if pregnant. Unfractionated whole blood was collected in Tempus Blood RNA tubes, and total RNA was extracted from that blood. These data belong to a study of human T cells and chemical hapten exposure (dated by TCRdb to the early 2020s). About the study as a whole: For sensitization, 2% DPC in acetone was applied to a 2 cm by 2 cm area of upper inner arm skin. Throughout the roughly 24-week study period, patients were also given weekly therapeutic DPC doses on the scalp. Patch testing was done on the upper back using Finn chambers containing 0.01% DPC, and results were scored after 6 days according to International Contact Dermatitis Research Group standards. Most of the patients in the cohort were female, and the cohort covered alopecia areata with under or over 50% scalp involvement, alopecia totalis and alopecia universalis. Libraries were pooled for sequencing, and variation in per-sample TCR yields was attributed mainly to small differences in library volumes within the pool. In alopecia patients, the study followed how the peripheral blood TCR repertoire changed in vivo over primary and secondary sensitization to diphenylcyclopropenone (DPC), a hapten. Patient blood was sampled pre-sensitization (week 0) and at 2, 6 and about 24 weeks after DPC sensitization. About 30 alopecia patients provided blood for TCR sequencing at one to four time points (pre-sensitization, 2, 6 and 24 weeks).

The CDR3 runs 14 amino acids, cysteine and phenylalanine included. Only the CDR3 part of the read is kept: 42 bases, read in frame from the first base. CDR1 and CDR2 (DFQATT, SNEGSKA) derive from the germline V gene (reference sequence). The V and J ends are trimmed by 2 bases and 8 bases, leaving 15 bases between them. Study-wide conclusions, independent of this receptor: Compared with pre-sensitization or healthy control sets, expanded TCRs formed significantly more large CDR3 similarity clusters, which is consistent with antigen-driven responses. The number of TCRs above 1 in 1000 frequency did not change with DPC sensitization; there was no evidence of global repertoire structure alterations. Repeated subsampling changed both the strength of the expansion versus patch-test correlation and the threshold at which that correlation became significant. All patients had alopecia, a presumed autoimmune disease, so their immune response might differ from that of healthy individuals. Patch test score correlated positively with the number of PT1 expanded TCRs, reaching significance at thresholds 8, 16 and 32 but not at 4.

The receptor library was made with RACE. Sequenced using a NextSeq 500. Library preparation attached unique molecular identifiers to individual cDNA molecules for quantitative, reproducible TCR counting. Both TCR alpha and TCR beta chains were sequenced from each blood RNA sample. As for how the authors treated the data: The median number of TCRs per sample was 90,000 to 100,000, ranging from roughly 23,224 to 700,000. The Decombinator software suite was used to annotate the V, J and CDR3 of the TCR reads. For the PS versus PT1 abundance plots, all samples were subsampled to the same number of TCRs (28,000). TCRs were defined as expanded if absent before sensitization and observed at least eight times at the 2-week time point. Using fastp at Q25 and MiXCR, TCRdb reprocessed the public reads and kept productive beta chains. Rows with one shared CDR3 protein collapse into an entry with the most common genes and DNA. What appears here as the V and J calls and clone size reflects TCRdb's work, not the paper's. In all, the sample holds about 200,000 distinct CDR3 sequences, and approximately 26% of those were seen once. 2.5% of the sample lies in the top ten.

The sequence was collected from a middle-aged woman with alopecia areata. Some clones in this sample may be carry-over from other donors' samples. Material: whole blood, obtained in connection with sensitization to the hapten diphenylcyclopropenone (DPC). This chain joins TRBV20-1 to TRBJ1-4; the D gene is possibly TRBD1, with 5 bases matching. The nucleotide sequence is given as TGCAGTGCTAGAATCGGAGGTGGGGCCGAAAAACTGTTTTTT. Its coded protein is CSARIGGGAEKLFF.